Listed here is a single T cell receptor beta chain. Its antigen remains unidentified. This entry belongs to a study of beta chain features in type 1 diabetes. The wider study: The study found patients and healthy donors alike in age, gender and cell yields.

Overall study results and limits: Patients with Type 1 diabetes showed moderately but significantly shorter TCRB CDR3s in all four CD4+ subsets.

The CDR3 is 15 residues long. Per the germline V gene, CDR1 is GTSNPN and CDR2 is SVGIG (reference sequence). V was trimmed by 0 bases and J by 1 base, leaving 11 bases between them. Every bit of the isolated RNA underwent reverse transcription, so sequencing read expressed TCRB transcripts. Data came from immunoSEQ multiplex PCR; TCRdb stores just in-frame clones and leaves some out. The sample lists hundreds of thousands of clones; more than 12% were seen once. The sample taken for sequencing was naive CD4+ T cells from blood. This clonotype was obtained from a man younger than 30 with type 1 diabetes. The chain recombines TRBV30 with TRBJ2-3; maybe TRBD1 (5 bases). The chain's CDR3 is CAWSVPDIRTDTQYF. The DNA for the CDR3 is TGTGCCTGGAGTGTACCGGACATCCGCACAGATACGCAGTATTTT.